These T cell receptor beta chains were read from a single sample in a study of shared clonotypes between healthy human individuals. Generated by immunoSEQ multiplex PCR, the TCRdb table keeps only in-frame clones and is missing some. The sample records 700,000 to 950,000 clones, about 96% being singletons. The sequencing input was naive CD8+ T cells sorted from blood. The source is a young man in good health. Each CDR3 is given with its conserved first and last residue. A D gene is named only where the DNA matches it firmly. A clone size is listed for some rows: how often the clone was seen (once, few, many), or a class if it is expanded.

TRBJ2-7,TRBV5-1,NA,TRBD1,CASSLRTGKDEQYF,TGCGCCAGCAGCTTACGGACAGGGAAGGACGAGCAGTACTTC
TRBJ2-2,TRBV5-6,once,TRBD2,CASSSGGRGRTGELFF,TGTGCCAGCAGCTCCGGGGGGAGGGGCCGGACCGGGGAGCTGTTTTTT
TRBJ2-7,TRBV4-2,NA,NA,CASSYSESNSYEQYF,TGTGCCAGCAGCTACTCGGAGTCCAACTCCTACGAGCAGTACTTC
TRBJ1-2,TRBV9,NA,NA,CASRARDGYTF,TGTGCCAGCAGAGCAAGGGATGGCTACACCTTC
TRBJ2-3,TRBV7-9,NA,NA,CASSYTEGPDTQYF,TGTGCCAGCAGCTACACGGAGGGGCCAGATACGCAGTATTTT
TRBJ2-2,TRBV27,NA,TRBD2,CASRGTGLAGNTGELFF,TGTGCCAGCAGAGGGACGGGACTAGCGGGAAATACCGGGGAGCTGTTTTTT
TRBJ2-7,TRBV7-6,NA,TRBD2,CASSRPSGGTDSEQYF,TGTGCCAGCAGCCGGCCTAGCGGGGGGACAGACTCCGAGCAGTACTTC
TRBJ2-7,TRBV4-1,NA,TRBD1,CASSQEGQGPYEQYF,TGCGCCAGCAGCCAAGAAGGACAGGGGCCCTACGAGCAGTACTTC
TRBJ1-5,TRBV5-1,NA,NA,CASSYNQPQHF,TGCGCCAGCAGCTATAATCAGCCCCAGCATTTT
TRBJ1-2,TRBV5-6,NA,NA,CASSLGVQGPYGYTF,TGTGCCAGCAGCTTGGGGGTCCAGGGACCCTATGGCTACACCTTC
TRBJ2-1,TRBV28,NA,NA,CASSKDSRTWNEQFF,TGTGCCAGCAGCAAGGACTCGAGGACGTGGAATGAGCAGTTCTTC
TRBJ2-5,TRBV11-2,NA,NA,CASTDRAAGETQYF,TGTGCCAGCACCGACAGGGCCGCGGGGGAGACCCAGTACTTC
TRBJ2-5,TRBV10-1,NA,TRBD2,CASSPGTSGVQETQYF,TGCGCCAGCAGTCCCGGGACTAGCGGGGTACAAGAGACCCAGTACTTC
TRBJ2-5,TRBV27,NA,NA,CASSSLGELETQYF,TGTGCCAGCAGTTCTCTTGGGGAGTTGGAGACCCAGTACTTC
TRBJ2-1,TRBV13,NA,NA,CASFRTTAPSSNEQFF,TGTGCCAGCTTTCGAACGACAGCGCCCTCAAGCAATGAGCAGTTCTTC
TRBJ2-7,TRBV11-2,NA,NA,CASSSLGTAPRSYEQYF,TGTGCCAGCAGCTCCTTAGGTACAGCGCCGCGCTCCTACGAGCAGTACTTC
TRBJ2-3,TRBV28,NA,NA,CASSPSPFTDTQYF,TGTGCCAGCAGTCCCTCTCCCTTCACAGATACGCAGTATTTT
TRBJ2-3,TRBV14,NA,NA,CASSHPLGTQYF,TGTGCCAGCAGCCACCCCCTTGGGACGCAGTATTTT
TRBJ1-4,TRBV7-6,NA,NA,CASSLDAGDEKLFF,TGTGCCAGCAGCTTAGATGCAGGGGATGAAAAACTGTTTTTT
TRBJ2-7,TRBV27,NA,TRBD2,CASSPAGEGYEQYF,TGTGCCAGCAGTCCGGCGGGAGAGGGGTACGAGCAGTACTTC
TRBJ2-3,TRBV9,NA,NA,CASSGNTQYF,TGTGCCAGCAGCGGCAATACGCAGTATTTT
TRBJ2-2,TRBV4-1,NA,NA,CASSLDGVSGTGELFF,TGCGCCAGCAGCCTGGATGGTGTGAGTGGCACCGGGGAGCTGTTTTTT
TRBJ1-1,TRBV7-9,NA,TRBD1,CASSLTGLDTEAFF,TGTGCCAGCAGCTTGACAGGGCTTGACACTGAAGCTTTCTTT
TRBJ2-7,TRBV14,NA,NA,CASSFRYPYEQYF,TGTGCCAGCAGCTTCCGTTACCCCTACGAGCAGTACTTC
TRBJ2-7,TRBV7-8,NA,NA,CASSPYLSHEQYF,TGTGCCAGCAGCCCCTACCTTTCGCACGAGCAGTACTTC
TRBJ1-5,TRBV7-8,NA,TRBD1,CASSFEGQGGNSNQPQHF,TGTGCCAGCAGCTTTGAAGGACAGGGGGGTAATAGCAATCAGCCCCAGCATTTT
TRBJ2-3,TRBV27,NA,NA,CASSGLITDTQYF,TGTGCCAGCAGCGGACTGATCACAGATACGCAGTATTTT
TRBJ2-5,TRBV9,NA,NA,CASSKRDSQETQYF,TGTGCCAGCAGCAAGCGGGACAGCCAAGAGACCCAGTACTTC
TRBJ2-1,TRBV28,NA,NA,CASSYLSISGKDEQFF,TGTGCCAGCAGTTACCTTAGCATTAGCGGTAAGGATGAGCAGTTCTTC
TRBJ1-1,TRBV6-5,once,TRBD1,CASRRGQYTEAFF,TGTGCCAGCAGAAGGGGGCAGTACACTGAAGCTTTCTTT
TRBJ2-1,TRBV10-3,NA,NA,CAISEMQDYNEQFF,TGTGCCATCAGTGAAATGCAGGACTATAATGAGCAGTTCTTC
TRBJ2-3,TRBV9,NA,TRBD2,CASSVGTSGMDTQYF,TGTGCCAGCAGCGTTGGGACTAGCGGGATGGATACGCAGTATTTT
TRBJ2-1,TRBV5-4,NA,NA,CASSLGRSEQFF,TGTGCCAGCAGCTTGGGCCGGAGTGAGCAGTTCTTC
TRBJ1-5,TRBV7-8,NA,NA,CASSLRREWDQPQHF,TGTGCCAGCAGCTTAAGAAGGGAGTGGGATCAGCCCCAGCATTTT
TRBJ1-1,TRBV5-1,NA,NA,CASSLANTEAFF,TGCGCCAGCAGCTTGGCGAACACTGAAGCTTTCTTT
TRBJ2-1,TRBV28,once,NA,CASSWAYSSYNEQFF,TGTGCCAGCAGTTGGGCGTACAGCTCCTACAATGAGCAGTTCTTC
TRBJ2-3,TRBV6-6,NA,TRBD2,CASRPTSGTPDTQYF,TGTGCCAGCAGACCGACTAGCGGGACGCCAGATACGCAGTATTTT
TRBJ2-7,TRBV6-6,NA,TRBD2,CASSFSGDTYEQYF,TGTGCCAGCAGTTTTAGCGGGGATACCTACGAGCAGTACTTC
TRBJ1-3,TRBV2,NA,NA,CASSEVQRNTIYF,TGTGCCAGCAGTGAGGTACAGCGAAACACCATATATTTT
TRBJ2-3,TRBV9,NA,TRBD2,CASSLRLAGGTDTQYF,TGTGCCAGCAGCTTAAGACTAGCGGGAGGCACAGATACGCAGTATTTT
TRBJ1-5,TRBV6-5,NA,NA,CASRPWTDSNQPQHF,TGTGCCAGCAGACCATGGACAGATAGCAATCAGCCCCAGCATTTT
TRBJ1-5,TRBV29-1,NA,TRBD1,CSVGTGADNQPQHF,TGCAGCGTGGGGACAGGGGCCGACAATCAGCCCCAGCATTTT
TRBJ2-7,TRBV29-1,NA,NA,CSVSLGSYEQYF,TGCAGCGTTTCCCTCGGGTCCTACGAGCAGTACTTC
TRBJ2-5,TRBV14,NA,TRBD1,CASSPDRDQETQYF,TGTGCCAGCAGCCCCGACAGGGACCAAGAGACCCAGTACTTC
TRBJ2-7,TRBV15,NA,TRBD2,CATSTLAGGYEQYF,TGTGCCACCAGCACCCTAGCGGGCGGCTACGAGCAGTACTTC
TRBJ2-7,TRBV7-2,NA,NA,CASSLGLFYEQYF,TGTGCCAGCAGCTTAGGGCTTTTCTACGAGCAGTACTTC
TRBJ2-1,TRBV29-1,NA,NA,CSVWGAGGYNEQFF,TGCAGCGTCTGGGGGGCTGGGGGGTACAATGAGCAGTTCTTC
TRBJ2-2,TRBV27,NA,NA,CASSLLLTGTVNTGELFF,TGTGCCAGCAGTTTACTTCTGACAGGCACGGTAAACACCGGGGAGCTGTTTTTT
TRBJ2-7,TRBV11-2,NA,TRBD2,CASSFLSGGTYEQYF,TGTGCCAGCAGCTTCCTTAGCGGGGGTACCTACGAGCAGTACTTC
TRBJ2-1,TRBV7-9,NA,NA,CASSSQWDVNEQFF,TGTGCCAGCAGCTCCCAATGGGACGTGAATGAGCAGTTCTTC
TRBJ2-2,TRBV13,NA,NA,CASSPGPVITGELFF,TGTGCCAGCAGCCCGGGCCCCGTCATAACCGGGGAGCTGTTTTTT
TRBJ2-3,TRBV27,NA,NA,CASSPEYTDTQYF,TGTGCCAGCAGTCCCGAATACACAGATACGCAGTATTTT